These T cell receptor beta chains were read from a single sample in a study of OX40 agonist ivuxolimab in advanced cancers. Clones were read by immunoSEQ multiplex PCR, and TCRdb kept only the in-frame ones, dropping some. The sample has fewer than 75,000 clones, around 81% seen once. Sample: CD4+ or CD8+ T cells sorted from blood, taken in a trial of the OX40 agonist ivuxolimab. The receptors originated from an adult with an advanced solid tumor such as melanoma, head and neck, liver or kidney cancer. Each CDR3 is given with its conserved first and last residue. A D gene is named only where the DNA matches it firmly. Clone size is given for some rows only: seen once, a few or many times, or a class if the clone is expanded.

j_call v_call d_call clone_size cdr3_nt cdr3_aa
TRBJ2-1 TRBV9 - few TGTGCCAGCAGCTGGACTTGGAGCTCCTACAATGAGCAGTTCTTC CASSWTWSSYNEQFF
TRBJ2-5 TRBV20-1 - - TGCAGTGCACAGGCCTATGGGACCCAGTACTTC CSAQAYGTQYF
TRBJ2-3 TRBV6-1 - - TGTGCCAGCAGTGAGGACGTCCACCCTAGCACAGATACGCAGTATTTT CASSEDVHPSTDTQYF
TRBJ2-7 TRBV28 TRBD2 - TGTGCCAGCAGTGCGGGAGCACCCCCCGAGCAGTACTTC CASSAGAPPEQYF
TRBJ2-7 TRBV2 TRBD1 - TGTGCCAGCAGCGAAATGACAGGGCTGCTAGGGGACGAGCAGTACTTC CASSEMTGLLGDEQYF
TRBJ2-2 TRBV7-2 - - TGTGCCAGCAGCTGGGACACGAACACCGGGGAGCTGTTTTTT CASSWDTNTGELFF
TRBJ2-7 TRBV28 - - TGTGCCAGCAGTCCCCGCCGGGGCGGCGAGCAGTACTTC CASSPRRGGEQYF
TRBJ1-1 TRBV9 - - TGTGCCAGCAGCGTAGTAGTAGGGCAGTCCACTGAAGCTTTCTTT CASSVVVGQSTEAFF
TRBJ1-5 TRBV19 - - TGTGCCAGTAGTATTGGAGGGAGCAATCAGCCCCAGCATTTT CASSIGGSNQPQHF
TRBJ2-4 TRBV23-1 TRBD1 - TGCGCCAGCAGTCAACCTCCGGGACAGGGGGCTAAAATCCCGGGCCGCAAAAACATTCAGTACTTC CASSQPPGQGAKIPGRKNIQYF
TRBJ1-4 TRBV9 - once TGTGCCAGCAGCGTGGGGCTATCAACTAATGAAAAACTGTTTTTT CASSVGLSTNEKLFF
TRBJ1-5 TRBV6-5 TRBD1 - TGTGCCAGCAGTTCCGGGACAGGGGGCAATCAGCCCCAGCATTTT CASSSGTGGNQPQHF
TRBJ2-3 TRBV11-1 TRBD2 - TGTGCCAGCAGCTTCCCCCGGGACTACAGCACAGATACGCAGTATTTT CASSFPRDYSTDTQYF
TRBJ1-5 TRBV5-6 - - TGTGCCAGCAGCTTAGGACAGACTTATCAGCCCCAGCATTTT CASSLGQTYQPQHF
TRBJ2-2 TRBV6-1 TRBD1 medium-sized TGTGCCAGCAGTGGGGGACAGGGGGCAGGCACCGGGGAGCTGTTTTTT CASSGGQGAGTGELFF
TRBJ2-7 TRBV7-8 TRBD2 - TGTGCCAGCAGCCCCAAGCGGGAGGCGGGCTACGAGCAGTACTTC CASSPKREAGYEQYF
TRBJ1-3 TRBV5-1 - - TGCGCCAGCAGCTGGTTGGGAGCTTCTGGAAACACCATATATTTT CASSWLGASGNTIYF
TRBJ1-2 TRBV29-1 - once TGCAGCGTTGAAACTGGTGGCTACACCTTC CSVETGGYTF
TRBJ1-3 TRBV6-4 - - TGTGCCAGCAGTGACGAGGGTTCGAAAAACACCATATATTTT CASSDEGSKNTIYF
TRBJ2-6 TRBV18 TRBD1 - TGTGCCAGCTCACTGACAGGGCCGGCGATCTCTGGGGCCAACGTCCTGACTTTC CASSLTGPAISGANVLTF
TRBJ1-6 TRBV27 - few TGTGCCAGCAGTCAGACAGGAGGTTCACCCCTCCACTTT CASSQTGGSPLHF
TRBJ2-1 TRBV15 - - TGTGCCACCAGCAGAGAGGGGTGGCCCTACAATGAGCAGTTCTTC CATSREGWPYNEQFF
TRBJ2-5 TRBV13 TRBD2 - TGTGCCAGCAGCGCCCGACTAGCTTTGGGGGAGACCCAGTACTTC CASSARLALGETQYF
TRBJ2-2 TRBV2 - - TGTGCCAGCGACCTGGGGGCCGGGGAGCTGTTTTTT CASDLGAGELFF
TRBJ2-3 TRBV5-1 - once TGCGCCAGCAGCCCGGGGGCCACTAGCACAGATACGCAGTATTTT CASSPGATSTDTQYF
TRBJ1-2 TRBV28 - - TGTGCCAGCAGCAGAGGGGGAGCTAACTATGGCTACACCTTC CASSRGGANYGYTF
TRBJ2-1 TRBV2 TRBD2 - TGTGCCAGCAGTGGCGGACTAGCGGAGCAGTTCTTC CASSGGLAEQFF
TRBJ1-6 TRBV5-4 - - TGTGCCAGCAGCTCGCAGGGCTTGGGGAATTCACCCCTCCACTTT CASSSQGLGNSPLHF
TRBJ1-2 TRBV6-1 - - TGTGCCAGCAGTGAAGTGGGACAATTTGGTGGCTACACCTTC CASSEVGQFGGYTF
TRBJ2-7 TRBV5-1 - - TGCGCCAGCAGCCTCGGGACAAATCCTCCCTACGAGCAGTACTTC CASSLGTNPPYEQYF
TRBJ1-2 TRBV28 - - TGTGCCAGCAGCCCCGGACAGCCATCCAACTATGGCTACACCTTC CASSPGQPSNYGYTF
TRBJ2-3 TRBV4-1 - - TGCGCCAGCAGGAGGCAGGACGCTAGCACAGATACGCAGTATTTT CASRRQDASTDTQYF
TRBJ2-1 TRBV2 - - TGTGCCAGCAGTGAAGCTACCCTGGGGCGGAATGAGCAGTTCTTC CASSEATLGRNEQFF
TRBJ2-3 TRBV30 TRBD1 - TGTGCCTGGAGGGCAGGACAGGGGGCCCTGTATACGCAGTATTTT CAWRAGQGALYTQYF
TRBJ2-6 TRBV30 TRBD1 few TGTGCCTGGAGTCCCCGAACAGGGGCTGGGGCCAACGTCCTGACTTTC CAWSPRTGAGANVLTF
TRBJ1-2 TRBV5-1 - - TGCGCCAGCAGCTTGGTATTAGGACAGACAGTTATAGGGGGCACCTTC CASSLVLGQTVIGGTF
TRBJ1-1 TRBV29-1 - - TGCAGCGTTGCGAGGGTCTCGAGGGACACTGAAGCTTTCTTT CSVARVSRDTEAFF
TRBJ2-3 TRBV6-6 TRBD1 - TGTGCCAGCAGCCGGCGGACAGGGCCTGGGGATACGCAGTATTTT CASSRRTGPGDTQYF
TRBJ2-7 TRBV6-5 TRBD2 once TGTGCCAGCAGTTACTCTTGGACTAGCGGGAGTTCCGAGCAGTACTTC CASSYSWTSGSSEQYF
TRBJ2-3 TRBV15 TRBD2 - TGTGCCACCAGCAGAGGTAGCGGGAGGGTGTATTTT CATSRGSGRVYF
TRBJ1-2 TRBV4-1 - few TGCGCCAGCAGCCAAGATTCTGTGGCGGCCTATGGCTACACCTTC CASSQDSVAAYGYTF
TRBJ1-1 TRBV2 TRBD1 medium-sized TGTGCCAGCAGGGTCTACGGACAGGGTGAAGCTTTCTTT CASRVYGQGEAFF
TRBJ2-1 TRBV5-1 TRBD2 - TGCGCCAGCAGCCCTGGACTAGCGGCTATGTACAATGAGCAGTTCTTC CASSPGLAAMYNEQFF
TRBJ1-1 TRBV30 - - TGTGCCTGGAACCTTATGGGGGACGGCACTGAAGCTTTCTTT CAWNLMGDGTEAFF
TRBJ1-4 TRBV25-1 - - TGTGCCAGCAGTGCGGGGGGGAATGAAAAACTGTTTTTT CASSAGGNEKLFF
TRBJ2-7 TRBV4-3 - - TGCGCCAGCAGCCAAGAAGGTGGACTTTCCTCCTACGAGCAGTACTTC CASSQEGGLSSYEQYF
TRBJ1-5 TRBV5-4 - - TGTGCCAGCAGCTTAGGACGGAATCAGCCCCAGCATTTT CASSLGRNQPQHF
TRBJ2-3 TRBV2 TRBD1 once TGTGCCAGCAGTGGTGGGACAGGGGTTGATACGCAGTATTTT CASSGGTGVDTQYF
TRBJ1-2 TRBV7-2 TRBD1 once TGTGCCAGCAGCTTTGGGCCTGCAGGGGGAGGCTATGGCTACACCTTC CASSFGPAGGGYGYTF
TRBJ2-1 TRBV2 TRBD2 - TGTGCCAGCAATGGGGTTAGCGGGTTCTACAATGAGCAGTTCTTC CASNGVSGFYNEQFF
TRBJ2-7 TRBV11-1 - - TGTGCCAGCAGCTTAGTATCCAGTGGGTACGAGCAGTACTTC CASSLVSSGYEQYF
TRBJ1-3 TRBV28 - - TGTGCCAGCAGTTTATTGGGGGCTGGAAACACCATATATTTT CASSLLGAGNTIYF
TRBJ2-2 TRBV2 - few TGTGCCAGCAGTCGGACTGACATCGCGAACACCGGGGAGCTGTTTTTT CASSRTDIANTGELFF